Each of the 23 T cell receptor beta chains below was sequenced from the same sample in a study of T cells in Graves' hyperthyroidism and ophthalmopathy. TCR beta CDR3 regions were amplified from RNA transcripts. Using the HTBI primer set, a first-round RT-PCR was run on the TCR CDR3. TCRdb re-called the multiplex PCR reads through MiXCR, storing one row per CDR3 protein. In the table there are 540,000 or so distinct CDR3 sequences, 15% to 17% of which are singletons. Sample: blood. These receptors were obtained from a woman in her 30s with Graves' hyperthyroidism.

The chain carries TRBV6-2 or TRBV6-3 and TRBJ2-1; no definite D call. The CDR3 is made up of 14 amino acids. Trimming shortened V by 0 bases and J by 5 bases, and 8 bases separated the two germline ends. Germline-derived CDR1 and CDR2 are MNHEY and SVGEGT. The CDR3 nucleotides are TGTGCCAGCAGTTACTCGAGACAAAACAATGAGCAGTTCTTC. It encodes CASSYSRQNNEQFF.

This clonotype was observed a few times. The CDR3 is CAISWDVVTEAFF. Written as DNA, the CDR3 is TGTGCCATCAGTTGGGATGTCGTCACTGAAGCTTTCTTT. The V and J genes are TRBV10-3 and TRBJ1-1, with D hard to call. V lost 5 bases, J lost 4 bases, and 11 bases lay in between. This CDR3 has 13 amino acids. Looked up from germline, CDR1 is ENHRY and CDR2 is SYGVKD.

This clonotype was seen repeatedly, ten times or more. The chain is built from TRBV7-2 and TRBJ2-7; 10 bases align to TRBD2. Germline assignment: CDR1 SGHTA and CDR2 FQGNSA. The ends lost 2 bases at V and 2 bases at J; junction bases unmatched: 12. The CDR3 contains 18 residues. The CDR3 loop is CASSLRVSGTSVTYEQYF. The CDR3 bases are TGTGCCAGCAGCTTACGGGTGTCCGGGACTAGCGTAACCTACGAGCAGTACTTC.

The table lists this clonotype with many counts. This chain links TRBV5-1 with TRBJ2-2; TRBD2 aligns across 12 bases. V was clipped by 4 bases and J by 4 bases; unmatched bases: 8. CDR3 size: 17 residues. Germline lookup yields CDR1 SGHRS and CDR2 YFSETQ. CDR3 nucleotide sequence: TGCGCCAGCAGCAAAGGACTAGCGGGATCGAGCACCGGGGAGCTGTTTTTT. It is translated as CASSKGLAGSSTGELFF.

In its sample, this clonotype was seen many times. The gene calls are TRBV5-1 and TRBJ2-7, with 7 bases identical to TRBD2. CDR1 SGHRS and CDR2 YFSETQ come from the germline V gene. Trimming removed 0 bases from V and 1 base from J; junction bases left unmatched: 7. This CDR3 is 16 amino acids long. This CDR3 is CASSLAATSESYEQYF. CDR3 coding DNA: TGCGCCAGCAGCTTGGCCGCTACTAGCGAGTCCTACGAGCAGTACTTC. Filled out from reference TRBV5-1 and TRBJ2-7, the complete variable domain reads KAGVTQTPRYLIKTRGQQVTLSCSPISGHRSVSWYQQTPGQGLQFLFEYFSETQRNKGNFPGRFSGRQFSNSRSEMNVSTLELGDSALYLCASSLAATSESYEQYFGPGTRLTVT.

CDR3 region: CASSLRRPLSGNTIYF. CDR3 nucleotides: TGTGCCAGCAGTTTGAGGCGCCCTCTCTCTGGAAACACCATATATTTT. This chain connects TRBV27 to TRBJ1-3; unclear D gene. Germline V lookup: CDR1 MNHEY, CDR2 SMNVEV (reference sequence). V was clipped by 3 bases and J by 0 bases, with 12 bases between them. The CDR3 is 16 amino acids.

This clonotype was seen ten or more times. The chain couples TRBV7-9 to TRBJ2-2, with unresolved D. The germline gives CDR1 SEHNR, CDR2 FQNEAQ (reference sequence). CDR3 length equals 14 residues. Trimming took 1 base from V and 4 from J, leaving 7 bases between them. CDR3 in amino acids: CASSLEGSTGELFF. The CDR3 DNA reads TGTGCCAGCAGCTTAGAAGGTAGCACCGGGGAGCTGTTTTTT.

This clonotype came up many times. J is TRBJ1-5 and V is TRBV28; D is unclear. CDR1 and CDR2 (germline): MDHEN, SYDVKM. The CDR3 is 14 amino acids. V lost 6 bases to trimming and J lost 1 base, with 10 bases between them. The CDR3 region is CASSTLLSNQPQHF. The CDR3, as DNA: TGTGCCAGCAGCACCCTCCTGAGCAATCAGCCCCAGCATTTT.

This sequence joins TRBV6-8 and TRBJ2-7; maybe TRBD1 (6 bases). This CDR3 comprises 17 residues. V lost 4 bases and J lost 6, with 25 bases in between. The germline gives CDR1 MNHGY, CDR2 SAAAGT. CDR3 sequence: CASSSEIDRPSRGEQYF. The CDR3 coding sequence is TGTGCCAGCAGTTCCGAAATCGACAGGCCGTCCCGGGGCGAGCAGTACTTC.

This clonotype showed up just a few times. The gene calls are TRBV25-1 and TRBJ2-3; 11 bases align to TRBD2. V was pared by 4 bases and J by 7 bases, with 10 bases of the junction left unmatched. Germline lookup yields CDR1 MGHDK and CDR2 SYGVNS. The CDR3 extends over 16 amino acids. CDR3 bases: TGTGCCAGCAGTGGACCGGGACTAGCGGCAGGGCATACGCAGTATTTT. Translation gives CASSGPGLAAGHTQYF.

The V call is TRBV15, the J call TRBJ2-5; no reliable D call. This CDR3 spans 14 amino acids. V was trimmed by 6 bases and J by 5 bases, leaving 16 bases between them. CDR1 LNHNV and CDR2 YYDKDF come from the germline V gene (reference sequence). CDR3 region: CATREEPYGETQYF. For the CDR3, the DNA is TGTGCCACCAGAGAAGAGCCCTACGGGGAGACCCAGTACTTC. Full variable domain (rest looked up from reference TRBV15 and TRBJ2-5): DAMVIQNPRYQVTQFGKPVTLSCSQTLNHNVMYWYQQKSSQAPKLLFHYYDKDFNNEADTPDNFQSRRPNTSFCFLDIRSPGLGDTAMYLCATREEPYGETQYFGPGTRLLVL.

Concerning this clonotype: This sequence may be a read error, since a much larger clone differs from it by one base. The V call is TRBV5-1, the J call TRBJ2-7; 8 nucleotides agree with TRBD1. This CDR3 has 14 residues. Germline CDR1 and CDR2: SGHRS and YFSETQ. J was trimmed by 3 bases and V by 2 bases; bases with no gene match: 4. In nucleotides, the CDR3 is TGCGCCAGCAGCTTCGACAGGGGAGGCTACGAGCAGTACTTC. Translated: CASSFDRGGYEQYF.

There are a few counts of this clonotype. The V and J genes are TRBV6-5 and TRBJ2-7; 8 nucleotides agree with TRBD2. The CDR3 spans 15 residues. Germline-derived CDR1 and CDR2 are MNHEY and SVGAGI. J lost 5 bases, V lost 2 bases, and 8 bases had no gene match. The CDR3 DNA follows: TGTGCCAGCAGTTACCAGTGGGCGGGGGGCCACGAGCAGTACTTC. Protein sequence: CASSYQWAGGHEQYF.

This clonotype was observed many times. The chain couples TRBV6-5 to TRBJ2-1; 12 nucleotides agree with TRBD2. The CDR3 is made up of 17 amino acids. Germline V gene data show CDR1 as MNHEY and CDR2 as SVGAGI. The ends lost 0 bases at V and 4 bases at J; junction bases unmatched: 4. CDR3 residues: CASSYSPGTSGYNEQFF. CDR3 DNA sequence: TGTGCCAGCAGTTACTCCCCAGGGACTAGCGGGTACAATGAGCAGTTCTTC.

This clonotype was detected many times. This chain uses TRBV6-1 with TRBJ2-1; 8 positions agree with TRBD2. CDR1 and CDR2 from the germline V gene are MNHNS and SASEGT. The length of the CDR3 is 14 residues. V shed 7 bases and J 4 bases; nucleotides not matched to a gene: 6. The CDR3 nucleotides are TGTGCCAGCAACGGGAGGGCCTCTTACAATGAGCAGTTCTTC. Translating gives CASNGRASYNEQFF.

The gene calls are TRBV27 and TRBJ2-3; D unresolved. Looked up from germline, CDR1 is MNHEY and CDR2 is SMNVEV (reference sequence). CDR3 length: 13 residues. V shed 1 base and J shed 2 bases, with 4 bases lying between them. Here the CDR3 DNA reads TGTGCCAGCAGTTTATTCGACACAGATACGCAGTATTTT. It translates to CASSLFDTDTQYF.

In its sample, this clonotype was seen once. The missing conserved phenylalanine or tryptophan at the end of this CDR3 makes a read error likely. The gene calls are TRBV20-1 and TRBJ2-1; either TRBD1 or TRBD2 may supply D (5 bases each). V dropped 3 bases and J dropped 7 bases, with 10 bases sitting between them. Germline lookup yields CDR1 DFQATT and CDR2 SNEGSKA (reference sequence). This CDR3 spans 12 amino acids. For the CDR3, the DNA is TGCAGTGCTAGCAGGGAGTGGAATGAGCAGTTCCTC. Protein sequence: CSASREWNEQFL.

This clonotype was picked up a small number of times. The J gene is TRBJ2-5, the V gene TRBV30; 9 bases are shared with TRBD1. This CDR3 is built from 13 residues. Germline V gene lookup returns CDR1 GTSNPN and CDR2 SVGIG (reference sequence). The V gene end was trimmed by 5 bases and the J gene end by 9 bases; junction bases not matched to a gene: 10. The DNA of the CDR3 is TGTGCCTGGTCCGGGACAGGGACTTCATCCCAGTACTTC. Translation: CAWSGTGTSSQYF.

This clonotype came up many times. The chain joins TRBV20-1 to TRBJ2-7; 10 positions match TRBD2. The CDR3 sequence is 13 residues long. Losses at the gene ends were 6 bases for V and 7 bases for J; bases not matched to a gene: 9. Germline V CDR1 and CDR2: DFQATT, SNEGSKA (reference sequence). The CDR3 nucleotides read TGCAGTGCGATAGCGGGAGGTCCTGTGGAGCAGTACTTC. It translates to CSAIAGGPVEQYF.

The CDR3 spells CATTGTFDDQPQHF. The DNA for the CDR3 is TGTGCCACCACCGGGACATTCGACGATCAGCCCCAGCATTTT. The V call is TRBV24-1, the J call TRBJ1-5; TRBD1 is a possible D gene (6 bases). Per germline, CDR1 KGHDR and CDR2 SFDVKD. The CDR3 extends over 14 amino acids. The ends were cut back, 8 bases at V and 5 bases at J, with 15 bases in the middle.

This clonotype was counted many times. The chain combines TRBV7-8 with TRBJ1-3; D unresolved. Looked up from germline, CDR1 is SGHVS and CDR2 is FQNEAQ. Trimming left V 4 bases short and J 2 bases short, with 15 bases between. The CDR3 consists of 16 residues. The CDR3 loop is CASSSSDIGAGNTIYF. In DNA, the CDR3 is TGTGCCAGCAGCTCCTCGGATATCGGCGCTGGAAACACCATATATTTT.

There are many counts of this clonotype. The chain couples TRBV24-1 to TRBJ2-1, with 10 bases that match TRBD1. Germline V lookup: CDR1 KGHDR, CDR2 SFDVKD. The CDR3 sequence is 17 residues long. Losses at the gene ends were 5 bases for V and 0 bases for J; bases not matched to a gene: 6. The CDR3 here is CATSGRQGAASYNEQFF. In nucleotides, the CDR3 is TGTGCCACCAGTGGTAGACAGGGGGCGGCCTCCTACAATGAGCAGTTCTTC.

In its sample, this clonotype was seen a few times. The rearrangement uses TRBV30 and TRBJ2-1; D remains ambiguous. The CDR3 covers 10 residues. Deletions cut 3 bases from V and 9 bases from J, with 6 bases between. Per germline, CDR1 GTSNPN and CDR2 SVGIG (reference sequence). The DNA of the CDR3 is TGTGCCTGGAGAAGAGGTGAGCAGTTCTTC. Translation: CAWRRGEQFF.